This TCR beta chain was sequenced during a study of T cells in tumors after PD-1 blockade. General observations from the study: Two pre-treatment samples showed no clonal replacement between them.

The assay was immunoSEQ multiplex PCR, and TCRdb's table has in-frame clones only and misses some. This repertoire shows some 4,900 clones, approximately 70% found once; its top ten account for roughly a third. The CDR3 loop spans 13 amino acids. V lost 4 bases, J lost 5 bases, and 11 bases lay in between. Germline lookup yields CDR1 SGHDN and CDR2 FVKESK. Turning to this clone: Its antigen is currently unknown.

Before and after PD-1 blockade, biopsies were collected from the same primary tumor site. The sequence came from a human donor with cutaneous squamous cell carcinoma. The V and J genes are TRBV14 and TRBJ2-5; D is unresolved. The material was tumor tissue, obtained before anti-PD-1 treatment. The CDR3 bases are TGTGCCAGCAGCCTCCTTATGGGCGAGACCCAGTACTTC. Translation gives CASSLLMGETQYF.